The 6 T cell receptor beta chains presented below share a single source sample, sequenced in a study of CD8 T cells in Susac syndrome. When the RNA was reverse transcribed, random hexamers were used with an input of roughly 0.5 to 1 ug. MiXCR was run by TCRdb on the immunoSEQ multiplex PCR reads, yielding one entry per CDR3 protein. Seen here are some 450,000 distinct CDR3 sequences, around 85% observed once, and the top ten hold approximately 0.12%. The sample comprised CD8+ T cells from PBMCs. These receptor sequences come from a human donor with multiple sclerosis.

J is TRBJ2-1 and V is TRBV4-1; 7 nucleotides line up with TRBD2. CDR1 is MGHRA, CDR2 YSYEKL, per germline. The CDR3 loop spans 11 amino acids. This CDR3 is CATGGDNEQFF. Written as DNA, the CDR3 is TGCGCTACGGGGGGAGACAATGAGCAGTTCTTC.

V and J are TRBV2 and TRBJ2-7; the match to TRBD1 covers 7 bases. J gave up 4 bases and V 2 bases, and 11 bases lay outside the gene matches. The CDR3 consists of 16 residues. Germline V gene lookup returns CDR1 SNHLY and CDR2 FYNNEI. The CDR3 DNA follows: TGTGCCAGCAGTGAAACGCAAGACAGGGTTCAGTACGAGCAGTACTTC. Translated, it gives CASSETQDRVQYEQYF.

In DNA form, the CDR3 reads TGCGCCAGCAGTCAACTGAACGGGACTAGTGGGGGACCCAACAATGAGCAGTTCTTC. As protein: CASSQLNGTSGGPNNEQFF. The chain employs TRBV23-1 and TRBJ2-1; 8 nucleotides match TRBD2. TRBV23-1 counts as an open reading frame of uncertain function. CDR3 size: 19 residues. V shed 2 bases and J 5 bases; nucleotides not matched to a gene: 17.

The chain joins TRBV27 to TRBJ2-7; either TRBD1 or TRBD2 may fit D (5 bases each). V lost 4 bases and J 2 bases, leaving 15 bases between the germline ends. This CDR3 contains 15 residues. Germline CDR1 and CDR2: MNHEY and SMNVEV (reference sequence). CDR3 DNA: TGTGCCAGCAGTTCCTGGGACGGAAATACCTACGAGCAGTACTTC. Translating it yields CASSSWDGNTYEQYF.

The genes are TRBV15 and TRBJ1-5, with D hard to call. The CDR3 loop spans 14 amino acids. The V and J ends lost 0 bases and 8 bases respectively, with 11 bases between them. Germline-derived CDR1 and CDR2 are LNHNV and YYDKDF (reference sequence). CDR3 region: CATSRDTEVEPQHF. DNA for the CDR3: TGTGCCACCAGCAGAGACACAGAGGTTGAGCCCCAGCATTTT.

CDR3 bases: TGTGCCAGCAGCCCCAGACAGGGCGATGAGCAGTTCTTC. Its translation is CASSPRQGDEQFF. The chain couples TRBV11-2 to TRBJ2-1; 7 nucleotides agree with TRBD1. V gave up 5 bases and J gave up 8 bases; unmatched junction bases: 6. The CDR3 consists of 13 residues. Germline-derived CDR1 and CDR2 are SGHAT and FQNNGV.